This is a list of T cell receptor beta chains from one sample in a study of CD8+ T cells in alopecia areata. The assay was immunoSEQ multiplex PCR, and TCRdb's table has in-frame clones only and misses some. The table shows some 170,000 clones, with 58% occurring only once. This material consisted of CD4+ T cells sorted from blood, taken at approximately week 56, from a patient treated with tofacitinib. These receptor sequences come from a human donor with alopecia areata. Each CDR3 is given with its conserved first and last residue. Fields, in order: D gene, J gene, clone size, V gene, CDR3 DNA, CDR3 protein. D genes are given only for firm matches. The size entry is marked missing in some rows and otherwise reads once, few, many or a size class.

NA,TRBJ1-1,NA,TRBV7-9,TGTGCCAGCAGCTTAGGGGGCGCGTTTCTGGGTGAAGCTTTCTTT,CASSLGGAFLGEAFF
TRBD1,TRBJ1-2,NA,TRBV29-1,TGCAGCGTGGTAACAGGGGGCTCTGGCTACACCTTC,CSVVTGGSGYTF
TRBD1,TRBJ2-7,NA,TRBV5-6,TGTGCCAGCAGCATGACAGGGGGCCCCTACGAGCAGTACTTC,CASSMTGGPYEQYF
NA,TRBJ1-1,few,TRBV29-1,TGCAGCGTTGAAAGTAACGGGGGGACTGAAGCTTTCTTT,CSVESNGGTEAFF
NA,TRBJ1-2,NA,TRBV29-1,TGCAGCGTCGGGGCAGGCGAGGGCTATGGCTACACCTTC,CSVGAGEGYGYTF
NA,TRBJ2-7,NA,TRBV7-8,TGTGCCAGCAGCTTAGGGCAGGCCAACTCCTACGAGCAGTACTTC,CASSLGQANSYEQYF
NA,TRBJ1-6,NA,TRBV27,TGTGCCAGCAGTTTATCGGCTCTGGCGACGGGATCACCCCTCCACTTT,CASSLSALATGSPLHF
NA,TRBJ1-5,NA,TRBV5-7,TGTGCCAGCACCCTTCCGGGCCAGCCCCAGCATTTT,CASTLPGQPQHF
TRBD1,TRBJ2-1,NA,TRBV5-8,TGTGCCAGCACCTGGGACAGGGGGTCCTACAATGAGCAGTTCTTC,CASTWDRGSYNEQFF
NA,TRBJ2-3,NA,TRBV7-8,TGTGCCAGCAGCCGCCGGGACATCCTTGGGAGCACAGATACGCAGTATTTT,CASSRRDILGSTDTQYF
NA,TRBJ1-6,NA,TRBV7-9,TGTGCCAGCAGCTTCAGGGGTAATAATTCACCCCTCCACTTT,CASSFRGNNSPLHF
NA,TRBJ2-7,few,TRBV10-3,TGTGCCATCAGTGGCGGGTACGAGCAGTACTTC,CAISGGYEQYF
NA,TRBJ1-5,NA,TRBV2,TGTGCCACCGGGTACAGGGAAGGACAGCCCCAGCATTTT,CATGYREGQPQHF
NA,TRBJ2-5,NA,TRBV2,TGTGCCAGCAGTACCGATTTGGAGACCCAGTACTTC,CASSTDLETQYF
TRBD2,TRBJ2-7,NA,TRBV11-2,TGTGCCAGCAGCTCGGGGGGACTTCCCTACGAGCAGTACTTC,CASSSGGLPYEQYF
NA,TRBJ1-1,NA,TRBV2,TGTGCCAGCAGTGAAGTTAGGGGGGCGGAAGCTTTCTTT,CASSEVRGAEAFF
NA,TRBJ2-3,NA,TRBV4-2,TGTGCCAGCAGCCAAGATCCAGCAGGGTCGGGAGATACGCAGTATTTT,CASSQDPAGSGDTQYF
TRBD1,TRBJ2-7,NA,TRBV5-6,TGTGCCAGCAGTACCGGGACAGCCTACGAGCAGTACTTC,CASSTGTAYEQYF
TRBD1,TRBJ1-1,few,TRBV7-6,TGTGCCAGCAGCCTAGGGACAGTCGACACTGAAGCTTTCTTT,CASSLGTVDTEAFF
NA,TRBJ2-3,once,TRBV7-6,TGTGCCAGCAGCTTTCAGAGCACAGATACGCAGTATTTT,CASSFQSTDTQYF
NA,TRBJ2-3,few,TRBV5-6,TGTGCCAGCAGCTTGAGGACAACAACTAGCACAGATACGCAGTATTTT,CASSLRTTTSTDTQYF
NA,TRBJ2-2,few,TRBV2,TGTGCCAGCAGGGAAACTTACACCGGGGAGCTGTTTTTT,CASRETYTGELFF
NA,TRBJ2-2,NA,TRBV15,TGTGCCACCAGCAGAGATCACTCCGGTACGGCCGGGGAGCTGTTTTTT,CATSRDHSGTAGELFF
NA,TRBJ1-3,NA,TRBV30,TGTGCCTGGACTCTGAACTCTGGAAACACCATATATTTT,CAWTLNSGNTIYF
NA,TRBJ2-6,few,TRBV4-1,TGCGCCAGCAGCCGCGGGACCTCCGGGGCCAACGTCCTGACTTTC,CASSRGTSGANVLTF
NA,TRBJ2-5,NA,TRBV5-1,TGCGCCAGCAGTTCGGGAGAGACCCAGTACTTC,CASSSGETQYF
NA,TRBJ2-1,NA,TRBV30,TGTGCCTGGAATACCGGCCTGGGCAATGAGCAGTTCTTC,CAWNTGLGNEQFF
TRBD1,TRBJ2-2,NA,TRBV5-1,TGCGCCACCTCGGACAGGGCGAACACCGGGGAGCTGTTTTTT,CATSDRANTGELFF